This is a list of T cell receptor beta chains from one sample in a study of T cell responses to AZD1222 COVID-19 vaccine. Libraries were prepared by immunoSEQ multiplex PCR; TCRdb keeps only in-frame clonotypes and omits some of them. The sample contains under 150,000 clones, more than 85% of which appear only once. Sequenced here: peripheral blood, sampled on day 0 of AZD1222 vaccination. The receptors stem from an adult in good health. Both conserved end residues are part of each CDR3. Each record gives: CDR3 protein, V gene, J gene.

CDR3 protein: CASSQGTNTEAFF
V gene: TRBV18
J gene: TRBJ1-1

CDR3 protein: CASSLFFATNEKLFF
V gene: TRBV5-6
J gene: TRBJ1-4

CDR3 protein: CASSRQFYNSPLHF
V gene: TRBV6-5
J gene: TRBJ1-6

CDR3 protein: CATSREGQKTDTQYF
V gene: TRBV15
J gene: TRBJ2-3

CDR3 protein: CASSDPARGTEAFF
V gene: TRBV2
J gene: TRBJ1-1

CDR3 protein: CASSRNGGFSNEKLFF
V gene: TRBV5-6
J gene: TRBJ1-4

CDR3 protein: CASSGTGGGNQPQHF
V gene: TRBV2
J gene: TRBJ1-5

CDR3 protein: CATSRGGQSAEAFF
V gene: TRBV15
J gene: TRBJ1-1

CDR3 protein: CATSDPVKNYGYTF
V gene: TRBV24-1
J gene: TRBJ1-2

CDR3 protein: CATAGPNTEAFF
V gene: TRBV24-1
J gene: TRBJ1-1

CDR3 protein: CASSRTGGGVETQYF
V gene: TRBV27
J gene: TRBJ2-5

CDR3 protein: CASSHNNSPLHF
V gene: TRBV4-1
J gene: TRBJ1-6

CDR3 protein: CASSLGTGGQTQYF
V gene: TRBV7-2
J gene: TRBJ2-5

CDR3 protein: CASSIGAAEQYF
V gene: TRBV19
J gene: TRBJ2-7

CDR3 protein: CASSFIAGGYNEQFF
V gene: TRBV6-5
J gene: TRBJ2-1

CDR3 protein: CASVGGPQETQYF
V gene: TRBV7-9
J gene: TRBJ2-5

CDR3 protein: CASSQDQLATDTQYF
V gene: TRBV3-1/TRBV3-2
J gene: TRBJ2-3

CDR3 protein: CASSSIDRNYGYTF
V gene: TRBV28
J gene: TRBJ1-2

CDR3 protein: CASSNNEGGALFF
V gene: TRBV2
J gene: TRBJ2-2

CDR3 protein: CASSETLAGGYTF
V gene: TRBV6-4
J gene: TRBJ1-2

CDR3 protein: CASSFPTSTDTQYF
V gene: TRBV11-2
J gene: TRBJ2-3

CDR3 protein: CASGLIRGADTQYF
V gene: TRBV12-5
J gene: TRBJ2-3

CDR3 protein: CASMWPSSNTEAFF
V gene: TRBV28
J gene: TRBJ1-1

CDR3 protein: CASSTTYEQYF
V gene: TRBV7-9
J gene: TRBJ2-7

CDR3 protein: CASSNPRVHTGELFF
V gene: TRBV19
J gene: TRBJ2-2

CDR3 protein: CASSLTGDKIF
V gene: TRBV12-3/TRBV12-4
J gene: TRBJ2-3

CDR3 protein: CATSDPGQYNEKLFF
V gene: TRBV24-1
J gene: TRBJ1-4

CDR3 protein: CASSYGTSSYEQYF
V gene: TRBV6-2/TRBV6-3
J gene: TRBJ2-7

CDR3 protein: CASSSRGVRSRELFF
V gene: TRBV28
J gene: TRBJ2-2

CDR3 protein: CASSPRDGQTNEQYF
V gene: TRBV27
J gene: TRBJ2-7

CDR3 protein: CASSIGLAGSYEQYF
V gene: TRBV19
J gene: TRBJ2-7

CDR3 protein: CSASLPGVGEKLFF
V gene: TRBV20-1
J gene: TRBJ1-4

CDR3 protein: CASSSLGEYEQYF
V gene: TRBV12-3/TRBV12-4
J gene: TRBJ2-7

CDR3 protein: CASSPKGQLVNEQFF
V gene: TRBV19
J gene: TRBJ2-1

CDR3 protein: CASSGAPRGMNTEAFF
V gene: TRBV6-1
J gene: TRBJ1-1

CDR3 protein: CATSMRGYIGEAFF
V gene: TRBV15
J gene: TRBJ1-1

CDR3 protein: CASSLSGVRGGELFF
V gene: TRBV7-3
J gene: TRBJ2-2

CDR3 protein: CASSWQPNEKLFF
V gene: TRBV19
J gene: TRBJ1-4

CDR3 protein: CASSRPGQNQPQHF
V gene: TRBV6-5
J gene: TRBJ1-5

CDR3 protein: CASSRQPNTGELFF
V gene: TRBV14
J gene: TRBJ2-2

CDR3 protein: CASSKDRLGGYTF
V gene: TRBV11-3
J gene: TRBJ1-2

CDR3 protein: CASSLGTGYGYTF
V gene: TRBV11-1
J gene: TRBJ1-2